Sequencing of this T cell receptor beta chain was carried out in a study of OX40 agonist ivuxolimab in advanced cancers. Assay used: immunoSEQ multiplex PCR; TCRdb lists only in-frame clones, some missing. This sample has about 58,000 clones, with about 82% found just once. V lost 4 bases and J 5 bases, leaving 9 bases between the germline ends. This CDR3 contains 13 residues. Germline CDR1 LNHDA, CDR2 SQIVND (reference sequence). This clone appeared once. This specimen consisted of CD4+ or CD8+ T cells sorted from blood, obtained in a trial of the OX40 agonist ivuxolimab. The TCR sequence derives from an adult with an advanced solid tumor such as melanoma, head and neck, liver or kidney cancer. The chain recombines TRBV19 with TRBJ2-1, with D uncertain. DNA for the CDR3: TGTGCCAGTAGTACCCGCCGGGACAATGAGCAGTTCTTC. Its protein is CASSTRRDNEQFF.